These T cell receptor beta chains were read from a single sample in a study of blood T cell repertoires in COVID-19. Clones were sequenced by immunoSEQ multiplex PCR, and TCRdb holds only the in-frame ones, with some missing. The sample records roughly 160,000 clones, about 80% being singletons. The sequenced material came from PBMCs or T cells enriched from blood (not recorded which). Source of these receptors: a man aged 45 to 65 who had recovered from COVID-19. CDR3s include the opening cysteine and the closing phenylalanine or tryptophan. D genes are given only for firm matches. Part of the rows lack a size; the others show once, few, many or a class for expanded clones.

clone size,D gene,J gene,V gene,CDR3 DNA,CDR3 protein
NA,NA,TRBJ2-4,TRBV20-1,TGCAGTGCTGGTACAGTCATTCAGTACTTC,CSAGTVIQYF
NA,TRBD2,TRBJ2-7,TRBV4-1,TGCGCCAGCAGCCCCCAGCGGGGGGACCCATACGAGCAGTACTTC,CASSPQRGDPYEQYF
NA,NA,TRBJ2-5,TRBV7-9,TGTGCCAGCAGCCTAGGGATCACGGGAGAGACCCAGTACTTC,CASSLGITGETQYF
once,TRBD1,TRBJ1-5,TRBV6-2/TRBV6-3,TGTGCCAGCAGTTATCAGGGGGAGACTCAGCCCCAGCATTTT,CASSYQGETQPQHF
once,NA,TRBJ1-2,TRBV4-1,TGCGCCAGCAGCCAAGAACCCACGGGGGGCTATGGCTACACCTTC,CASSQEPTGGYGYTF
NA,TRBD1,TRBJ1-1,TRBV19,TGTGCCAGTAGTATACTAAATACAGGGGAGAACACTGAAGCTTTCTTT,CASSILNTGENTEAFF
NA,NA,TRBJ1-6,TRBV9,TGTGCCAGCAGCGTAGAAGGGAGGCGCGATTCACCCCTCCACTTT,CASSVEGRRDSPLHF
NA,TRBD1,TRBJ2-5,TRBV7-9,TGTGCCAGCAGCCGAAACACAGGGGTAGAGACCCAGTACTTC,CASSRNTGVETQYF
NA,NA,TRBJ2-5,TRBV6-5,TGTGCCAGCAGTTACTCCCCTGGGGGGCAAGAGACCCAGTACTTC,CASSYSPGGQETQYF
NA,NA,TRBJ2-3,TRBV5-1,TGCGCCAGCAGCTTGAGGGGGGGGACCGCCGCAGATACGCAGTATTTT,CASSLRGGTAADTQYF
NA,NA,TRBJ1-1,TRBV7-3,TGTGCCAGCAGCTTATACAGGATCCCTCATGAAGCTTTCTTT,CASSLYRIPHEAFF
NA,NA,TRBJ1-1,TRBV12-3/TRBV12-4,TGTGCCAGCAGTTTGGGGGCCACTGAAGCTTTCTTT,CASSLGATEAFF
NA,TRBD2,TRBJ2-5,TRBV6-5,TGTGCCAGCAGTTACCTAGCGGCTGAGACCCAGTACTTC,CASSYLAAETQYF
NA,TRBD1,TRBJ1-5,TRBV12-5,TGTGCTAGTGGCCAGGGACAGGGGAATCAGCCCCAGCATTTT,CASGQGQGNQPQHF
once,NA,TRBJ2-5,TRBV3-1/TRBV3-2,TGTGCCAGCAGCCAAGCCGGGTCGGTAGAGACCCAGTACTTC,CASSQAGSVETQYF
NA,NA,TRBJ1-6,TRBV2,TGTGCCAGCAGTGTTGTTCAGGGCGGCGGTTCACCCCTCCACTTT,CASSVVQGGGSPLHF
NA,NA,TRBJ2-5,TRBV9,TGTGCCAGCAGCGGGACAAACCAAGAGACCCAGTACTTC,CASSGTNQETQYF
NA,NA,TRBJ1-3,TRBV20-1,TGCAGTGCCCCAACAGGGAACACCATATATTTT,CSAPTGNTIYF
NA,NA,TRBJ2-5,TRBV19,TGTGCCAGTAGTGGCAGGGGGGCCCGGGAGGAGACCCAGTACTTC,CASSGRGAREETQYF
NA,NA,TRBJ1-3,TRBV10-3,TGTGCCATCAGTGCGGGGGTGGGTCTCTCTGGAAACACCATATATTTT,CAISAGVGLSGNTIYF
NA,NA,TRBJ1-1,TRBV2,TGTGCCAGCAGTGAGCGTACTGAAGCTTTCTTT,CASSERTEAFF
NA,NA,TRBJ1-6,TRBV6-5,TGTGCCAGCAGTTTTGAAGGGGATTCACCCCTCCACTTT,CASSFEGDSPLHF
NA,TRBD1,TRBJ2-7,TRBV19,TGTGCCAGTGGGAGACAGGGTCAATCCTACGAGCAGTACTTC,CASGRQGQSYEQYF
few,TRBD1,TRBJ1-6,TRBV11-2,TGTGCCAGCAGCTCGCGACAGGGGGTGAGCTCCTATAATTCACCCCTCCACTTT,CASSSRQGVSSYNSPLHF
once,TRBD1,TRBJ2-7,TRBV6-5,TGTGCCACCGAGAACCCGACAGGGGGCACCTACGAGCAGTACTTC,CATENPTGGTYEQYF
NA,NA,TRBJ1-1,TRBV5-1,TGCGCCAGCAGCTTGGACAGCATAATGAACACTGAAGCTTTCTTT,CASSLDSIMNTEAFF
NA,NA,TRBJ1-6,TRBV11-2,TGTGCCAGCAGCTTAGATCGGGGTACTCCGGAACACTTT,CASSLDRGTPEHF
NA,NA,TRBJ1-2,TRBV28,TGTGCCAGCAGTTTCCACACCTCGGCAGGGGCCATTTATGGCTACACCTTC,CASSFHTSAGAIYGYTF
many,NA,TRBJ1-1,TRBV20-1,TGCAGTGCTACTGAGGACAGTCACACTGAAGCTTTCTTT,CSATEDSHTEAFF
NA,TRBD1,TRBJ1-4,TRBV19,TGTGCCAGTAGTCCGGGGACAGGGGGACGTGAAAAACTGTTTTTT,CASSPGTGGREKLFF
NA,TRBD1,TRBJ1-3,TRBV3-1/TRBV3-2,TGTGCCAGCAGTCTCTCGCGGTACAGGGGTTCGCCCGGAAACACCATATATTTT,CASSLSRYRGSPGNTIYF
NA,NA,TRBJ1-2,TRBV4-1,TGCGCCAGCAGCCAAGAGGGGGCAGGGAGAGGCTACACCTTC,CASSQEGAGRGYTF
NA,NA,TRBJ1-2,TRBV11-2,TGTGCCAGCAGCTTAGGGGTTGACATGGATGGCTACACCTTC,CASSLGVDMDGYTF
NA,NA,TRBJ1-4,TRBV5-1,TGCGCCAGCACACTGTCGACAGCAACTAATGAAAAACTGTTTTTT,CASTLSTATNEKLFF
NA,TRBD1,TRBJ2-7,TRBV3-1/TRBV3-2,TGTGCCAGCAGCCATTTACAGGGGCTCAGGTACGAGCAGTACTTC,CASSHLQGLRYEQYF
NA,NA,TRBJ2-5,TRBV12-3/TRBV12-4,TGTGCCAGCAGTTTCGGCAGGCAAGAGACCCAGTACTTC,CASSFGRQETQYF
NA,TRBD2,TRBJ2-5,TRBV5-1,TGCGCCAGCAGCTTGGCGGGAGGGAGAGAGACCCAGTACTTC,CASSLAGGRETQYF
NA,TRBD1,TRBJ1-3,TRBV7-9,TGTGCCAGCAGCCCCGAAGACAGGGTCGCCATATATTTT,CASSPEDRVAIYF
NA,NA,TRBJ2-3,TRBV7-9,TGTGCCAGCAGCTTCGGTCAGGGTAGCTTGTTGAGCACAGATACGCAGTATTTT,CASSFGQGSLLSTDTQYF
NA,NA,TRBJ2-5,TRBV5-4,TGTGCCAGCAGCTTGAGGACTGTAGGAGAGACCCAGTACTTC,CASSLRTVGETQYF
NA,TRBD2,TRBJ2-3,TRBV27,TGTGCCAGCAGTTTATCGCTAGCGGGGGGACCAGATACGCAGTATTTT,CASSLSLAGGPDTQYF
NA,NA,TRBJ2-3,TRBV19,TGTGCCAGTAGTATAGTGACAGCCACAGATACGCAGTATTTT,CASSIVTATDTQYF